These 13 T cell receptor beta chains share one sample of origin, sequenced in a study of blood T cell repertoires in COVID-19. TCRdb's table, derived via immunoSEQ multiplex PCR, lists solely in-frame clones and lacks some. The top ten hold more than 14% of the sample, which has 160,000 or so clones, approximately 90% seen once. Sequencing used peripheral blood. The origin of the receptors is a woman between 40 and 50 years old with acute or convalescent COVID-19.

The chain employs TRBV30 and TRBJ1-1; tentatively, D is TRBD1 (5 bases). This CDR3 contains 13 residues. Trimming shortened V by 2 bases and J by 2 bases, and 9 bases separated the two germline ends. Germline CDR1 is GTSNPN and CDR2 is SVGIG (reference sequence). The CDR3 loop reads CAWSKDRNTEAFF. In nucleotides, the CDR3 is TGTGCCTGGAGTAAAGACAGAAACACTGAAGCTTTCTTT.

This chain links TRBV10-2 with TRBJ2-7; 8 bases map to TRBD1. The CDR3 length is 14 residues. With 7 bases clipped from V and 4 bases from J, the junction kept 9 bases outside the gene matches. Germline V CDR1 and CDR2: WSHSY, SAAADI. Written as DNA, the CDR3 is TGCGCCAGCACACGGACAGGGCAGGCGTACGAGCAGTACTTC. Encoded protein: CASTRTGQAYEQYF.

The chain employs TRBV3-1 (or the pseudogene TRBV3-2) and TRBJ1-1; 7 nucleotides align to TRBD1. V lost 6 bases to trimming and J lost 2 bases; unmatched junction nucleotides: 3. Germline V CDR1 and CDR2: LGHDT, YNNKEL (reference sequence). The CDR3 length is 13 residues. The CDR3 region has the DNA TGTGCCAGCAGTCGACAGGGTAACACTGAAGCTTTCTTT. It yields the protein CASSRQGNTEAFF.

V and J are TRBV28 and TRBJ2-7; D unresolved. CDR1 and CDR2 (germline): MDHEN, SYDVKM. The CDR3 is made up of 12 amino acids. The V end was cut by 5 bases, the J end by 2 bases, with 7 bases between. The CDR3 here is CASSPRTYEQYF. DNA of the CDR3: TGTGCCAGCAGTCCCAGAACCTACGAGCAGTACTTC.

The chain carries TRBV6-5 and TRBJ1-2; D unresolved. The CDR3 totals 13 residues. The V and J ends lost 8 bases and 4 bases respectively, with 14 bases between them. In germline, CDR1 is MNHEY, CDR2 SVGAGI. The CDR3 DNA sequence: TGTGCCAGCGGACTGTCTATCGCCTATGGCTACACCTTC. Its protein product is CASGLSIAYGYTF.

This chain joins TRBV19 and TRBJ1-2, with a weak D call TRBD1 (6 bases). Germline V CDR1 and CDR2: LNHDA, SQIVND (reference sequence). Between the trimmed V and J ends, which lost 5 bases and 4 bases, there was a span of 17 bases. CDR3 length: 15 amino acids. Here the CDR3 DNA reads TGTGCCAGTAGTCCAGGGGTGCAGTTCGCCTATGGCTACACCTTC. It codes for CASSPGVQFAYGYTF. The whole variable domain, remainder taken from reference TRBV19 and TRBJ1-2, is DGGITQSPKYLFRKEGQNVTLSCEQNLNHDAMYWYRQDPGQGLRLIYYSQIVNDFQKGDIAEGYSVSREKKESFPLTVTSAQKNPTAFYLCASSPGVQFAYGYTFGSGTRLTVV.

CDR3 in amino acids: CASSLVPGEETQYF. In nucleotides, the CDR3 is TGTGCCAGCAGCTTGGTACCGGGGGAGGAGACCCAGTACTTC. The chain joins TRBV11-2 to TRBJ2-5; D is perhaps TRBD2 (6 bases). CDR1 and CDR2 (germline): SGHAT, FQNNGV. The CDR3 covers 14 residues. With 3 bases removed from V and 5 bases from J, the gap between germline ends came to 13 bases.

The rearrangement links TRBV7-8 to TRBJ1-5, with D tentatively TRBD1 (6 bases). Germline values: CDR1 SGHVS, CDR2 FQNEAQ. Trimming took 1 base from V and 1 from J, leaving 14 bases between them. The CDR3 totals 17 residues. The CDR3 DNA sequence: TGTGCCAGCAGCTTAGTTGTTTCAGGGGACAGCAATCAGCCCCAGCATTTT. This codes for CASSLVVSGDSNQPQHF.

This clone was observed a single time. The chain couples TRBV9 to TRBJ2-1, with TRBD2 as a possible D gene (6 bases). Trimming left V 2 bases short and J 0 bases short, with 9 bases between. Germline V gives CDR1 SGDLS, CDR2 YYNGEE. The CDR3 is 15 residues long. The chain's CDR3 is CASSVWRDSYNEQFF. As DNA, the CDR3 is TGTGCCAGCAGCGTGTGGCGGGACTCCTACAATGAGCAGTTCTTC.

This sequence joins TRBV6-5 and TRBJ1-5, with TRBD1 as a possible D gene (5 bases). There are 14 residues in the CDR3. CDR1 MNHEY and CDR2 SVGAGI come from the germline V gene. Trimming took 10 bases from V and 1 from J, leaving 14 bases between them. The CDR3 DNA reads TGTGCCACCGAGGGACTGTGGAGCAATCAGCCCCAGCATTTT. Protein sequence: CATEGLWSNQPQHF.

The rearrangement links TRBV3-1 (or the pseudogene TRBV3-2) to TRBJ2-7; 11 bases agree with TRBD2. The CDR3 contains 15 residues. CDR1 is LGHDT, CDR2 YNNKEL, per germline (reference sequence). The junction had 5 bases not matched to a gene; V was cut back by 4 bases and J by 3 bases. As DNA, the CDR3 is TGTGCCAGCAGCCCTCCTAGCGGGAGGTACTACGAGCAGTACTTC. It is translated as CASSPPSGRYYEQYF.

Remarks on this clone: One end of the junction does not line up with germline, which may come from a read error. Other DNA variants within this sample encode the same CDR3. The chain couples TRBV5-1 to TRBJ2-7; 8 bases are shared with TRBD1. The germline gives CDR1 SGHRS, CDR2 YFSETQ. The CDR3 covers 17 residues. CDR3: CASSLRTGTGNPYEQYF. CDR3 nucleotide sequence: TGCGCCAGCAGCCTCAGAACCGGGACAGGAAATCCCTACGAGCAATACTTC.

In DNA, the CDR3 is TGTGCCAGTAGTGACCGACAGAGCCCCCGGGGCTACACCTTC. This codes for CASSDRQSPRGYTF. The chain carries TRBV19 and TRBJ1-2; tentatively, D is TRBD1 (5 bases). The CDR3 extends over 14 amino acids. V lost 5 bases and J 8 bases, leaving 18 bases between the germline ends. Germline CDR1 LNHDA, CDR2 SQIVND (reference sequence).